The T cell receptor beta chain under discussion was sequenced for a study of T cell repertoires in cytomegalovirus infection. As for this clonotype: Its antigen is currently unknown.

The CDR3 extends over 12 amino acids. Trimming stripped 5 bases from V and 8 bases from J, with 12 bases between. Germline CDR1 SGHVS, CDR2 FNYEAQ. MiXCR, applied by TCRdb to the reads, yields one record per CDR3 protein. The sample yields approximately 100,000 distinct CDR3 sequences, roughly 40% seen once. Sequenced material: CD8+ T cells from cultured PBMCs, taken from culture after CMV antigen stimulation. The chain has TRBV7-6 and TRBJ1-1; D ambiguous. The receptor was derived from a human donor in good health (CMV status not recorded). Some clones in this sample may be carry-over from other donors' samples. The CDR3 region is CASSPPDEEAFF. CDR3 coding DNA: TGTGCCAGCAGCCCCCCGGACGAAGAAGCTTTCTTT.